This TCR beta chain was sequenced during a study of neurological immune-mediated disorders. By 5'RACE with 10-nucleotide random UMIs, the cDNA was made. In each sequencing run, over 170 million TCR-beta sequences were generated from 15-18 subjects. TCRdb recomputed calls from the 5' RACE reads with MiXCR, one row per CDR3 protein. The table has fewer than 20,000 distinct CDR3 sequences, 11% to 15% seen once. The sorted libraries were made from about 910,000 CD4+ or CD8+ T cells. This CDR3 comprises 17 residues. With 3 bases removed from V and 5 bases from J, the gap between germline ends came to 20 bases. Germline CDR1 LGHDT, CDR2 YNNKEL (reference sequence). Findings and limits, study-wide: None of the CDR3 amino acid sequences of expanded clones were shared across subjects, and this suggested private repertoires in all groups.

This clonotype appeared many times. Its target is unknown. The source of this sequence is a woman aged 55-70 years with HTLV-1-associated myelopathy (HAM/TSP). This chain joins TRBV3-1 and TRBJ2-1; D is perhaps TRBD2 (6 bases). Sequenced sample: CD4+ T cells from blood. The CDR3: CASSHNPGAGGNNEQFF. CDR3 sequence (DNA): TGTGCCAGCAGCCACAATCCCGGAGCGGGCGGTAACAATGAGCAGTTCTTC.